This T cell receptor beta chain was profiled in a study of T cells in localized non-small cell lung cancer. Sequenced by immunoSEQ multiplex PCR; TCRdb stores in-frame clones only, minus some. The sample carries around 2,800 clones, about 29% recorded once. Germline V gene data show CDR1 as MNHGY and CDR2 as SAAAGT. The CDR3 sequence is 13 residues long. The V and J ends lost 7 bases and 4 bases respectively, with 13 bases between them. Sequenced here: lung tumor tissue, sampled before any cancer treatment. The receptor was derived from a woman aged 40-75 years with stage I squamous cell lung carcinoma. V is TRBV6-8 and J is TRBJ1-1; no reliable D call. CDR3 sequence: CASTLEVGTEAFF. Here the CDR3 DNA reads TGTGCCAGCACGCTGGAGGTGGGCACTGAAGCTTTCTTT.